The sequence of this TCR beta chain was determined in a study of cytomegalovirus exposure and HLA in healthy donors. The length of the CDR3 is 14 residues. Trimming took 2 bases from V and 8 from J, leaving 16 bases between them. Germline V gene sequence: CDR1 SGHRS, CDR2 YFSETQ. Researchers ran the PCR with 60 Vbeta and 13 Jbeta primers. The method was immunoSEQ multiplex PCR; TCRdb's version includes in-frame clones alone and lacks a portion of them. This sample has some 180,000 clones, with approximately 80% found just once. This sequence originates from a girl aged 2 to 9 in good health and CMV-seropositive. The sequencing sample was made of PBMCs. The rearrangement joins TRBV5-1 to TRBJ1-1; the D gene is possibly TRBD1 (6 bases). The CDR3 nucleotides are TGCGCCAGCAGCTTTTGGCCAGGCCAGGGGGAAGCTTTCTTT. It encodes CASSFWPGQGEAFF.